The T cell receptor beta chain under discussion was sequenced for a study of blood T cell repertoires in COVID-19. Study-wide background: The samples span acute and convalescent COVID-19 from the United States, Italy and Spain. From T cells, B-cell-depleted T cells, or PBMCs came the material, which was cDNA or gDNA.

In the original processing: Estimation of nucleated cell counts relied on the amplification of reference gene primers. This table comes from immunoSEQ multiplex PCR, and its TCRdb copy is limited to in-frame clones, with some not included. V and J calls and clone size are those listed in that table; D and trimming were worked out from the DNA. The data contain 380,000 or so clones, 80% to 90% of them singletons. CDR1 and CDR2 from the germline V gene are MNHEY and SMNVEV (reference sequence). The V end was cut by 6 bases, the J end by 0 bases, with 8 bases between. The CDR3 runs 13 residues. The rearrangement joins TRBV27 to TRBJ2-5; tentative D call: TRBD1 (6 bases). The origin of this receptor is a man aged 40-49 years with acute or convalescent COVID-19. Sequencing was carried out using peripheral blood. CDR3 coding DNA: TGTGCCAGCAGAGGGACAAACCAAGAGACCCAGTACTTC. It is translated as CASRGTNQETQYF.